The 7 T cell receptor beta chains below come from one sample, sequenced in a study of response to subunit inactivated influenza vaccine. One entry per CDR3 protein results from TCRdb running MiXCR on the RT-PCR reads. The table lists a few hundred thousand distinct CDR3 sequences, roughly 7.6% of them singletons. The sample in question was PBMCs from blood, obtained roughly 24 months after vaccination. The receptors stem from a man between 50 and 69 years old who received an inactivated influenza vaccine.

This clonotype was counted at least ten times. This chain joins TRBV6-5 and TRBJ2-2; D not certain. V was clipped by 0 bases and J by 2 bases, with 13 bases between them. The CDR3 is 17 residues long. The germline gives CDR1 MNHEY, CDR2 SVGAGI. CDR3 amino acids: CASSYSISTTNTGELFF. The DNA for the CDR3 is TGTGCCAGCAGTTACTCGATCTCGACAACTAACACCGGGGAGCTGTTTTTT.

The sample holds a few counts of this clonotype. The junction departs from the called germline gene at one end, perhaps through a read error. This chain joins TRBV9 and TRBJ1-1; D unresolved. This CDR3 comprises 14 residues. CDR1 is SGDLS, CDR2 YYNGEE, per germline. The CDR3 DNA follows: TGTGCCAGCAGCGTAGATGCGTGGAGCTCTACCACGATCTTT. This codes for CASSVDAWSSTTIF.

The chain carries TRBV14 and TRBJ2-5, with D perhaps matching TRBD1 or TRBD2 (5 bases each). Looked up from germline, CDR1 is SGHDN and CDR2 is FVKESK. This CDR3 has 17 residues. The V end was cut by 4 bases, the J end by 5 bases, with 23 bases between. The CDR3 DNA follows: TGTGCCAGCAGCCGGGGCCGACGGGGTAATGGTGTGGAGACCCAGTACTTC. This translates into CASSRGRRGNGVETQYF.

This clonotype turned up a few times. J is TRBJ2-5 and V is TRBV7-8; TRBD2 agrees at 11 bases. CDR3 size: 16 residues. V was pared by 5 bases and J by 3 bases, with 8 bases of the junction left unmatched. Germline V gene lookup returns CDR1 SGHVS and CDR2 FQNEAQ. The CDR3 sequence is CASSRRGSGGEETQYF. The CDR3 DNA follows: TGTGCCAGCAGCAGGCGGGGTAGCGGGGGGGAAGAGACCCAGTACTTC.

This clonotype was seen just once. This chain uses TRBV6-1 with TRBJ1-6; 10 bases align to TRBD1. The length of the CDR3 is 15 residues. V gave up 6 bases and J gave up 7 bases; unmatched junction bases: 6. Looked up from germline, CDR1 is MNHNS and CDR2 is SASEGT. The CDR3 sequence: CASRRDRGLNSPLHF. CDR3 nucleotide sequence: TGTGCCAGCAGGCGCGACAGGGGGCTAAATTCACCCCTCCACTTT.

This sequence joins TRBV24-1 and TRBJ2-1; 11 bases align to TRBD2. The V gene's germline CDR1 is KGHDR and CDR2 SFDVKD. V was clipped by 1 base and J by 8 bases; unmatched bases: 6. The CDR3 is made up of 16 amino acids. In nucleotides, the CDR3 is TGTGCCACCAGTGATTTCGGGCCTAGCGGGAGGCATGAGCAGTTCTTC. This gives the protein CATSDFGPSGRHEQFF.

A few counts support this clonotype. The V gene is TRBV25-1, the J gene TRBJ2-7, with D perhaps matching TRBD1 (6 bases). V gave up 0 bases and J gave up 9 bases, with 24 bases separating them. Germline V gene lookup returns CDR1 MGHDK and CDR2 SYGVNS. CDR3 size: 17 residues. CDR3 loop: CASSEYSVDSRSRGQYF. The CDR3 nucleotides are TGTGCCAGCAGTGAATATTCGGTGGACAGCCGATCGAGGGGGCAGTACTTC.